This TCR beta chain was found in a study of PD-1 blockade in mismatch repair-deficient tumors. Time point specified: roughly ten-day in vitro stimulation with candidate neoantigen peptide 6. A few pembrolizumab responders had their TCRs sequenced. An identically run culture lacking peptide was the fold-change baseline. With 4 bases clipped from V and 7 bases from J, the junction kept 8 bases outside the gene matches. CDR1 is MDHEN and CDR2 is SYDVKM in the germline V gene. This CDR3 has 15 residues. Findings of the study overall: About 4.5% of the roughly 140 peptide-expanded blood TCRs were also found in tumor. After pembrolizumab, tumor-resident clones rose rapidly, then generally contracted before radiologic responses.

About this clone: The antigen is unknown.

Assay: immunoSEQ multiplex PCR; the TCRdb copy retains only in-frame clones and omits some. The table shows roughly 14,000 clones, with about 88% occurring only once. The chain links TRBV28 to TRBJ2-7; 12 bases align to TRBD2. The clonotype was recovered from an adult with mismatch repair-deficient cancer. Sequences were derived from cells cultured in vitro, sampled from a patient treated with pembrolizumab. The CDR3 spells CASSSRLAGANEQYF. Here the CDR3 DNA reads TGTGCCAGCAGTTCAAGACTAGCGGGAGCGAATGAGCAGTACTTC. Combining the CDR3 with reference TRBV28 and TRBJ2-7 gives the whole variable domain DVKVTQSSRYLVKRTGEKVFLECVQDMDHENMFWYRQDPGLGLRLIYFSYDVKMKEKGDIPEGYSVSREKKERFSLILESASTNQTSMYLCASSSRLAGANEQYFGPGTRLTVT.